This TCR beta chain was documented in a study of T cells in Graves' hyperthyroidism and ophthalmopathy. TCR beta CDR3 region amplification was performed from RNA transcripts. The primer set for the first-round RT-PCR of the TCR CDR3 was HTBI. TCRdb redid the calling of the multiplex PCR reads with MiXCR, one entry per CDR3 protein. This table has 500,000 to 600,000 distinct CDR3 sequences, 40% to 55% appearing once. The clonotype was recovered from an adult woman with Graves' disease, either hyperthyroidism or ophthalmopathy (not recorded which). Sequencing was done on a sample of peripheral blood or thyroid tissue (not recorded which).

CDR3 sequence reads: CSARDIAAGASYEQYF. For the CDR3, the DNA is TGCAGTGCTAGAGATATAGCGGCAGGGGCATCCTACGAGCAGTACTTC. V and J are TRBV20-1 and TRBJ2-7, with D tentatively TRBD1 or TRBD2 (6 bases each). Trimming pared 0 bases from V and 1 base from J, leaving 16 bases between. Germline loops: CDR1 DFQATT, CDR2 SNEGSKA (reference sequence). The CDR3 has 16 residues.